A single sample gave rise to the 11 T cell receptor beta chains below, sequenced in a study of blood T cell repertoires in COVID-19. Clones were sequenced by immunoSEQ multiplex PCR, and TCRdb holds only the in-frame ones, with some missing. The sample has roughly 250,000 clones, 85% seen once. The sample taken for sequencing was peripheral blood. These receptors originate from a woman aged 60-70 years with active or convalescent COVID-19.

The J gene is TRBJ2-3, the V gene TRBV19; TRBD2 matches at 10 bases. V trimming: 7 bases; J trimming: 6 bases; junction bases outside the gene matches: 10. CDR3 length equals 15 residues. Germline V gene lookup returns CDR1 LNHDA and CDR2 SQIVND (reference sequence). CDR3 residues: CASTPGLASRDTQYF. CDR3 nucleotide sequence: TGTGCCAGTACCCCGGGACTAGCGTCTCGGGATACGCAGTATTTT.

The genes are TRBV27 and TRBJ1-1, with 7 positions matching TRBD1. V was pared by 4 bases and J by 1 base, with 6 bases of the junction left unmatched. The CDR3 totals 15 residues. The germline CDR1 and CDR2 sequences are MNHEY and SMNVEV (reference sequence). The CDR3 is CASSSTGTENTEAFF. The CDR3 region has the DNA TGTGCCAGCAGTTCGACCGGGACAGAGAACACTGAAGCTTTCTTT.

The genes are TRBV5-1 and TRBJ2-5; D may be TRBD1 (7 bases). V was clipped by 4 bases and J by 5 bases, with 15 bases between them. Germline CDR1 reads SGHRS; CDR2 reads YFSETQ. The CDR3 is 14 residues long. The CDR3 is CASSAGQYRETQYF. The CDR3 nucleotides read TGCGCCAGCAGCGCGGGACAGTACCGGGAGACCCAGTACTTC.

The rearrangement joins TRBV11-2 to TRBJ2-7; the match to TRBD1 covers 7 bases. The CDR3 is 14 amino acids. Trimming cost V 5 bases and J 6 bases; bases outside gene matches: 10. Germline lookup yields CDR1 SGHAT and CDR2 FQNNGV. CDR3 sequence reads: CASSRTRQGGEQYF. The CDR3 DNA reads TGTGCCAGCAGCCGAACAAGACAGGGTGGCGAGCAGTACTTC.

J is TRBJ2-7 and V is TRBV2; the match to TRBD1 covers 11 bases. With V trimmed by 3 bases and J by 4 bases, 2 bases remained unmatched. There are 14 residues in the CDR3. CDR1 is SNHLY, CDR2 FYNNEI, per germline. The CDR3 DNA is TGTGCCAGCAGTGAGGGACAGGGGGTGTACGAGCAGTACTTC. Translating gives CASSEGQGVYEQYF.

The chain combines TRBV30 with TRBJ1-4, with D unresolved. Germline V gene sequence: CDR1 GTSNPN, CDR2 SVGIG (reference sequence). The CDR3 covers 12 residues. Trimming stripped 2 bases from V and 8 bases from J, with 9 bases between. The chain's CDR3 is CAWSRNGEKLFF. CDR3 DNA: TGTGCCTGGAGTAGAAACGGGGAAAAACTGTTTTTT.

This clone was seen at least ten times. Here the CDR3 DNA reads TGTGCCAGCAGCGTAGGAGGGGGCGACTATGGCTACACCTTC. As protein: CASSVGGGDYGYTF. The V and J genes are TRBV9 and TRBJ1-2; 7 positions match TRBD1. CDR3 size: 14 residues. The germline gives CDR1 SGDLS, CDR2 YYNGEE. V was clipped by 0 bases and J by 3 bases; unmatched bases: 2. The entire variable domain, with the rest obtained from reference TRBV9 and TRBJ1-2, is as follows: DSGVTQTPKHLITATGQRVTLRCSPRSGDLSVYWYQQSLDQGLQFLIQYYNGEERAKGNILERFSAQQFPDLHSELNLSSLELGDSALYFCASSVGGGDYGYTFGSGTRLTVV.

V usage is TRBV5-1 and J usage is TRBJ2-7; 9 bases are a match to TRBD1. This CDR3 comprises 14 residues. J was trimmed by 4 bases and V by 0 bases; bases with no gene match: 2. Germline CDR1 reads SGHRS; CDR2 reads YFSETQ. The CDR3 region is CASSLDRGPYEQYF. The DNA of the CDR3 is TGCGCCAGCAGCTTGGACAGGGGGCCGTACGAGCAGTACTTC.

This chain uses TRBV21-1 with TRBJ2-1; the D call of TRBD1 is as the table states it, not checked on the DNA. TRBV21-1 is a listed pseudogene. The CDR3 runs 13 residues. CDR3 region: CASSPQDSNEQFF. The CDR3 region has the DNA TGTGCCAGCAGCCCCCAAGACAGCAATGAGCAGTTCTTC.

The chain uses TRBV10-1 and TRBJ1-4, with D unresolved. CDR3 length: 15 amino acids. The V gene's germline CDR1 is WNHNN and CDR2 SYGVQD (reference sequence). Trimming pared 0 bases from V and 7 bases from J, leaving 12 bases between. The CDR3 DNA reads as TGCGCCAGCAGTGAGTCGTTGGGGAGCGGTGAAAAACTGTTTTTT. It is translated as CASSESLGSGEKLFF.

The genes are TRBV2 and TRBJ1-1; 10 bases fit TRBD1. After removal of 8 bases from V and 3 bases from J, the junction contained 9 bases not matched to a gene. CDR3 length: 15 residues. Germline V gives CDR1 SNHLY, CDR2 FYNNEI. In DNA, the CDR3 is TGTGCCAGCGCGAGAGCGACAGGGGGCCACACTGAAGCTTTCTTT. The encoded protein is CASARATGGHTEAFF.